This TCR beta chain was recorded in a study of regulatory T cells in long-lasting Graves disease. General observations from the study: The study found TRBV28, TRBJ1-2 and TRBJ2-5 favored in persistent disease.

This clonotype has more than one count but fewer than ten. Its cognate antigen is unknown. At one end, the junction sequence differs from germline, possibly due to a read error. The time point denotes: newly diagnosed GD, antithyroid drugs for less than 3 months. Making the TCR library involved RNA that had been extracted from PBMCs. According to the study, TCR beta libraries were built with iRepertoire HTBI primers and CDR3-region Arm-PCR. TCRdb called the multiplex PCR reads again in MiXCR, with one record for every CDR3 protein. The table shows 420,000 or so distinct CDR3 sequences, with over 15% occurring only once. Germline V gives CDR1 KGHDR, CDR2 SFDVKD. The CDR3 is 14 amino acids. The same sample was also studied in work on T cells in Graves' hyperthyroidism and ophthalmopathy. That publication notes: Patients having uncontrolled infection, another autoimmune disease, pregnancy or lactation were not included. Separation of ophthalmopathy from stable hyperthyroidism was achieved by a 13 V-J model.

This specimen was peripheral blood mononuclear cells (PBMCs), taken at new diagnosis, from a patient treated with antithyroid drugs. The chain employs TRBV24-1 and TRBJ2-1; TRBD1 matches 10 bases. The receptor's source is a woman aged 18-29 years with Graves disease. The CDR3 DNA reads as TGTGCCAGCAGTCCAGGACAGGGGGGCTATGAGCAGTTCTTC. Protein sequence: CASSPGQGGYEQFF.